The entry below describes one T cell receptor beta chain. Its binding antigen is unknown. Base qualities are missing; no much larger clone stands one base away. The source of the sample is a study of Ad26.COV2.S vaccination and SARS-CoV-2 variants (dated by TCRdb to the early 2020s). In the study overall: Vaccine-arm donors came from COV1001, a multicentre, randomized, double-blind, placebo-controlled phase I-IIa trial of Ad26.COV2.S in healthy adults. Investigators did not know the trial group allocation while performing experiments and assessing outcomes. Trial participants were randomized into five groups of five: low-dose or high-dose Ad26.COV2.S given once or twice, or placebo on both occasions. A total of roughly 30 samples were included in the TCR-sequenced set, comprising roughly 19 Ad26.COV2.S vaccine recipients, 5 placebo recipients and 8 SARS-CoV-2 convalescent individuals. Sequencing of the TCRbeta repertoire served to evaluate the specificity and breadth of SARS-CoV-2-reactive T cell receptors following Ad26.COV2.S vaccination. Dosing of Ad26.COV2.S was intramuscular, at either 5x10^10 or 1x10^11 viral particles, delivered as one shot or as two shots spaced 56 days apart.

TCRbeta CDR3 regions were sequenced with the immunoSEQ Assay. After extraction, genomic DNA underwent amplification by bias-controlled multiplex PCR, followed by high-throughput sequencing. As for how the authors treated the data: To quantify the absolute abundance of every unique TCRbeta CDR3 region, sequences were collapsed and filtered. T cell fraction was estimated by normalization of TCRbeta template counts to usable DNA, with usable DNA being measured through amplification of reference genes present in all nucleated cells. Repertoire TCRs were annotated as SARS-CoV-2-specific when V gene, CDR3 amino acid sequence and J gene were exactly matched to a known reactive TCR set. MIRA supplied the reference SARS-CoV-2 TCR set, which was filtered for enrichment in COVID-19-positive ImmuneCODE repertoires so that public or cross-reactive TCRs were removed. Drawing on the MIRA antigens, annotated TCRs were analysed further at the level of specific ORF or position within ORF. Breadth was defined as the number of annotated unique rearrangements divided by the total number of unique productive rearrangements, and depth was defined as the summed frequency of the annotated unique rearrangements. Two-sided Wilcoxon rank-sum tests were used to compare TCR breadth between groups. As stored in TCRdb, this immuneACCESS dataset retains in-frame rearrangements with V and J assigned. A fraction of the clones does not appear; measured against another copy, unresolved V genes explain less than half of the discrepancy, and the remainder lacks a known reason. V and J calls and clone size come straight from that table; D and trimming were deduced from the DNA. The sample table contains 400,000 to 450,000 clones; only one count was recorded for 90% of them. The leading ten clones occupy about 4.4% of the sample.

The V and J ends are trimmed by 2 bases and 6 bases, leaving 11 bases between them. Including cysteine and phenylalanine, the CDR3 has 14 amino acids. Kept here is only the CDR3 DNA, which spans 42 bases and is read in frame from base 1. CDR1 is given as MNHEY and CDR2 as SMNVEV, both from the germline V gene (reference sequence). Paper-wide results and their limitations: The authors noted that total T cell responses may have been underestimated by the TCR breadth and depth analyses. Comparable non-spike TCR breadth was observed between vaccine and placebo recipients, consistent with only spike being contained in the vaccine. Spike-specific TCR breadth was higher in Ad26.COV2.S recipients than in placebo recipients (P = 0.0014). After vaccination, spike-specific CD8+ and CD4+ T cell responses were reported to show substantial breadth. The study lacked the statistical power to compare responses across vaccine doses or regimens.

Read against the paper, the sample's treatment or condition label means: around 19 received Ad26.COV2.S at low or high dose, single or two shots; roughly five received placebo; per-sample allocation not given. Repertoires of vaccine and placebo recipients were sequenced from samples collected on day 63 after the first injection. Cohort 1b enrolled 25 or so adults aged 18-55 years at a single site in Boston, USA, between 29 July and 7 August 2020. Ad26.COV2.S was a replication-incompetent adenovirus type 26 vector that expressed a prefusion-stabilized SARS-CoV-2 spike protein derived from the original Wuhan strain.

The clonotype originates from a person between 18 and 59 years old who received the Ad26.COV2.S COVID-19 vaccine or a placebo. The material was peripheral blood, obtained in a trial of Ad26.COV2.S vaccine versus placebo. The rearranged chain carries TRBV27 and TRBJ1-5; possibly the D gene is TRBD1, per 5 matching bases. In nucleotide form, the sequence is TGTGCCAGCAGTTTAGCAGGGCCCGGTCAGCCCCAGCATTTT. This yields the protein CASSLAGPGQPQHF.